This TCR beta chain was recorded in a study of blood T cell repertoires in COVID-19. About the study: PBMCs, B-cell-depleted T cells, or T cells provided the cDNA or gDNA that made up the material.

TCRdb keeps only in-frame clones here, not all; method: immunoSEQ multiplex PCR. The sample has about 110,000 clones; 88% are singletons. From germline, CDR1 is KGHSH and CDR2 LQKENI. With V trimmed by 3 bases and J by 7 bases, 6 bases remained unmatched. This CDR3 has 13 amino acids. The V gene is TRBV18, the J gene TRBJ2-7; TRBD1 aligns across 7 bases. This clonotype was obtained from a human donor in a cohort sampled during active COVID-19. Material: peripheral blood. CDR3 region: CASSPDRKREQYF. The CDR3 DNA sequence: TGTGCCAGCTCACCGGACAGGAAAAGGGAGCAGTACTTC.